This TCR beta chain was profiled in a study of read filtering for tumor transcriptome and immune sequencing. Overall study: By R-ISS, stages I, II and III held approximately 8, 16 and 7 patients. TCR-mapped reads were about 4 to 11 million with IR-seq versus roughly 80 to 1273 with RNA-seq.

Between the trimmed V and J ends, which lost 6 bases and 2 bases, there was a span of 16 bases. This CDR3 contains 15 residues. CDR1 is DFQATT and CDR2 is SNEGSKA in the germline V gene (reference sequence). From roughly 400 ng of RNA, a library with molecular barcoded alpha/delta and beta/gamma adaptors was made. A single record per CDR3 protein comes from TCRdb applying MiXCR to the reads. The repertoire consists of about 38,000 distinct CDR3 sequences, with 12% to 15% occurring once and the leading ten covering 25% to 35%. This clonotype was counted ten times or more. The chain links TRBV20-1 to TRBJ2-2; D might be TRBD1 (6 bases). The clonotype comes from a donor aged 40 or over with multiple myeloma. Material for sequencing was a population of CD138-negative cells sorted from bone marrow. The CDR3 region is CSARNRVSNTGELFF. The CDR3 DNA reads as TGCAGTGCCCGTAACAGGGTCTCAAACACCGGGGAGCTGTTTTTT.